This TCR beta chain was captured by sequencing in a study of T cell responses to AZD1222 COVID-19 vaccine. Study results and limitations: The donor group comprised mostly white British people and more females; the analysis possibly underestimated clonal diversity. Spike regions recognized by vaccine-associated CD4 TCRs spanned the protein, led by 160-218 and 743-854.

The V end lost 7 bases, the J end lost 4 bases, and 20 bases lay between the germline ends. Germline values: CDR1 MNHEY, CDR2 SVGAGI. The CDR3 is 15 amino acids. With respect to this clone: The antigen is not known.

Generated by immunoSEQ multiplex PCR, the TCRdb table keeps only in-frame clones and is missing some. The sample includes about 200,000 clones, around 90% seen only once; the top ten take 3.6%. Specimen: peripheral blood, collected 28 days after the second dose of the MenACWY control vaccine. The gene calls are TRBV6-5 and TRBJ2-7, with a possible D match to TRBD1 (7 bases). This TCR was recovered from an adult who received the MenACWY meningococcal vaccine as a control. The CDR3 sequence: CASKKDREVRYEQYF. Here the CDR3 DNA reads TGTGCCAGCAAGAAAGACAGGGAGGTAAGATACGAGCAGTACTTC.